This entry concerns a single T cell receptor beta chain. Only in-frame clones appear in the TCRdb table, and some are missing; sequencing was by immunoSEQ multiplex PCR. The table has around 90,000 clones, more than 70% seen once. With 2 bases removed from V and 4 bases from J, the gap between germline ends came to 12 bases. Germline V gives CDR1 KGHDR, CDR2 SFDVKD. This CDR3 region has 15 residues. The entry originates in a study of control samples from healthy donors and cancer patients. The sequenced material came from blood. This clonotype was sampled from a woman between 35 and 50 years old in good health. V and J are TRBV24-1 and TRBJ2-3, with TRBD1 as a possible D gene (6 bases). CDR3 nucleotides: TGTGCCACCAGTGATTACAGGGTGGGTTCAGATACGCAGTATTTT. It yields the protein CATSDYRVGSDTQYF.